Each of the 13 T cell receptor beta chains below was sequenced from the same sample in a study of cytomegalovirus exposure and HLA in healthy donors. PCR employed 60 Vbeta and 13 Jbeta primers. Assay used: immunoSEQ multiplex PCR; TCRdb lists only in-frame clones, some missing. The data show over 90,000 clones, 60% to 80% seen once. Sequencing input: PBMCs. These receptors originate from a woman aged 50 to 60 in good health and CMV-seropositive.

The table lists this clone with a count of one. The rearrangement links TRBV28 to TRBJ1-2; D not resolved. The CDR3 consists of 12 residues. Germline V gene sequence: CDR1 MDHEN, CDR2 SYDVKM. The V end was cut by 2 bases, the J end by 8 bases, with 9 bases between. In nucleotides, the CDR3 is TGTGCCAGCAGTTTAAGGAGTTGGGGCTACACCTTC. The encoded protein is CASSLRSWGYTF.

This clone was found a few times. The chain joins TRBV7-9 to TRBJ1-4; D gene ambiguous. The CDR3 totals 14 residues. V was pared by 5 bases and J by 3 bases, with 10 bases between. Germline CDR1 is SEHNR and CDR2 is FQNEAQ (reference sequence). The CDR3 loop reads CASSKTLANEKLFF. The CDR3 DNA is TGTGCCAGCAGCAAAACATTGGCTAATGAAAAACTGTTTTTT.

V gene TRBV28 combines with J gene TRBJ2-5; TRBD2 aligns across 11 bases. The CDR3 runs to 15 residues. With V trimmed by 5 bases and J by 5 bases, 7 bases remained unmatched. Germline V gene sequence: CDR1 MDHEN, CDR2 SYDVKM. CDR3 nucleotide sequence: TGTGCCAGCAGTATAGCGACTAGCGGGACGGAGACCCAGTACTTC. Its protein is CASSIATSGTETQYF.

The gene calls are TRBV7-9 and TRBJ1-5; a weak D match, TRBD1 (6 bases). Germline V gene lookup returns CDR1 SEHNR and CDR2 FQNEAQ (reference sequence). This CDR3 spans 19 amino acids. V was trimmed by 4 bases and J by 3 bases, leaving 25 bases between them. For the CDR3, the DNA is TGTGCCAGCAGCTCCCGGGGGGCGGGATCAGGGCTGGACAATCAGCCCCAGCATTTT. Its protein is CASSSRGAGSGLDNQPQHF.

This clone turned up a few times. In DNA form, the CDR3 reads TGTGCCAGTAGCCTACTAGCGGCTAGCACAGATACGCAGTATTTT. This translates into CASSLLAASTDTQYF. The chain combines TRBV19 with TRBJ2-3, with TRBD2 matching over 8 bases. Germline values: CDR1 LNHDA, CDR2 SQIVND (reference sequence). J was trimmed by 0 bases and V by 6 bases; bases with no gene match: 5. CDR3 size: 15 residues.

The rearrangement joins TRBV7-2 to TRBJ2-1; 9 nucleotides align to TRBD2. The CDR3 consists of 13 residues. In germline, CDR1 is SGHTA, CDR2 FQGNSA. J lost 13 bases, V lost 1 base, and 5 bases had no gene match. The DNA for the CDR3 is TGTGCCAGCAGCTTAGTAGCGGGAGATCCCCAGTTCTTC. This encodes CASSLVAGDPQFF.

The chain recombines TRBV19 with TRBJ1-1; TRBD1 is a possible D gene (6 bases). Germline CDR1 and CDR2: LNHDA and SQIVND (reference sequence). The CDR3 contains 13 residues. V was clipped by 3 bases and J by 5 bases, with 10 bases between them. CDR3 sequence: CASSIEGDTEAFF. CDR3 nucleotides: TGTGCCAGTAGTATCGAGGGGGATACTGAAGCTTTCTTT. Full variable domain (rest looked up from reference TRBV19 and TRBJ1-1): DGGITQSPKYLFRKEGQNVTLSCEQNLNHDAMYWYRQDPGQGLRLIYYSQIVNDFQKGDIAEGYSVSREKKESFPLTVTSAQKNPTAFYLCASSIEGDTEAFFGQGTRLTVV.

This clone was picked up a small number of times. V usage is TRBV28 and J usage is TRBJ2-7, with a tentative D call TRBD1 (6 bases). The CDR3 covers 18 residues. The V end was cut by 6 bases, the J end by 0 bases, with 24 bases between. CDR1 and CDR2 (germline): MDHEN, SYDVKM. CDR3 protein: CASRLSTGRRGSSYEQYF. CDR3 sequence (DNA): TGTGCCAGCAGATTGTCGACAGGTCGACGGGGAAGCTCCTACGAGCAGTACTTC. The full variable domain, rest sourced from reference TRBV28 and TRBJ2-7, is DVKVTQSSRYLVKRTGEKVFLECVQDMDHENMFWYRQDPGLGLRLIYFSYDVKMKEKGDIPEGYSVSREKKERFSLILESASTNQTSMYLCASRLSTGRRGSSYEQYFGPGTRLTVT.

The chain recombines TRBV4-3 with TRBJ2-6; D not resolved. The germline V and J ends were trimmed by 0 bases and 0 bases, with 12 bases remaining between them. The length of the CDR3 is 18 residues. Germline loops: CDR1 LGHNA, CDR2 YSLEER. DNA of the CDR3: TGCGCCAGCAGCCAAGATCCCGTTACTTCCTCTGGGGCCAACGTCCTGACTTTC. Amino acids: CASSQDPVTSSGANVLTF.

The chain combines TRBV14 with TRBJ2-3; D may be TRBD1 (5 bases). The CDR3 covers 14 residues. The ends were cut back, 3 bases at V and 4 bases at J, with 11 bases in the middle. Germline lookup yields CDR1 SGHDN and CDR2 FVKESK. The CDR3 sequence: CASSHRDRADTQYF. CDR3 coding DNA: TGTGCCAGCAGCCACAGGGATAGGGCAGATACGCAGTATTTT.

Concerning this clone: The identical CDR3 is also encoded by other nucleotide sequences in the sample. The rearrangement links TRBV2 to TRBJ2-3; 7 nucleotides agree with TRBD2. Germline values: CDR1 SNHLY, CDR2 FYNNEI. With V trimmed by 7 bases and J by 1 base, 8 bases remained unmatched. CDR3 length equals 15 residues. CDR3 region: CASTLLAGGTDTQYF. The CDR3 DNA follows: TGTGCCAGCACCTTGCTGGCGGGAGGCACAGATACGCAGTATTTT.

This clone was recorded once. The chain has TRBV2 and TRBJ2-6, with a tentative D call TRBD1 (5 bases). Germline V lookup: CDR1 SNHLY, CDR2 FYNNEI. The CDR3 covers 12 residues. With 7 bases removed from V and 4 bases from J, the gap between germline ends came to 5 bases. The CDR3 DNA sequence: TGTGCCAGCAACAGGGGGGCCAACGTCCTGACTTTC. Translation: CASNRGANVLTF.

The rearrangement uses TRBV6-1 and TRBJ1-6, with 7 bases matching TRBD1. The CDR3 runs to 16 residues. V lost 0 bases, J lost 7 bases, and 6 bases stayed unmatched. Germline CDR1 MNHNS, CDR2 SASEGT. CDR3 loop: CASSEALDRANSPLHF. The DNA for the CDR3 is TGTGCCAGCAGTGAAGCGCTAGACAGGGCCAATTCACCCCTCCACTTT.